The text below deals with one TCR beta chain. The CDR3 consists of 14 residues. V lost 1 base and J 3 bases, leaving 11 bases between the germline ends. The V gene's germline CDR1 is SGHKS and CDR2 YYEKEE (reference sequence). The data are from a study of cytomegalovirus exposure and HLA in healthy donors. The wider study: Prior work identified under 130 million unique TCR beta sequences in some 180 million T cells.

In the PCR, 60 Vbeta and 13 Jbeta primers were used. Profiled with immunoSEQ multiplex PCR; TCRdb holds only in-frame clones, not every one. The table lists 150,000 or so clones, approximately 80% of them singletons, with 9.5% to 15% in the top ten. This TCR derives from a young man in good health and CMV-seropositive. This chain connects TRBV5-5 to TRBJ2-7; D call uncertain. The sample consisted of PBMCs. The CDR3 region is CASSLTLLDYEQYF. The CDR3 nucleotides are TGTGCCAGCAGCTTGACACTATTGGACTACGAGCAGTACTTC. Complete variable domain (other parts from reference TRBV5-5 and TRBJ2-7): DAGVTQSPTHLIKTRGQQVTLRCSPISGHKSVSWYQQVLGQGPQFIFQYYEKEERGRGNFPDRFSARQFPNYSSELNVNALLLGDSALYLCASSLTLLDYEQYFGPGTRLTVT.